The present T cell receptor (beta chain) was sequenced within a study of blood T cell repertoires in COVID-19. Clones were sequenced by immunoSEQ multiplex PCR, and TCRdb holds only the in-frame ones, with some missing. The data contain about 280,000 clones, roughly 90% of them singletons. The germline CDR1 and CDR2 sequences are LNHDA and SQIVND (reference sequence). V dropped 0 bases and J dropped 1; count of bases not matched to a gene: 5. This CDR3 comprises 17 residues. This clone has a single count. This sequence originates from a woman aged 35 to 49 who had recovered from COVID-19. Sequencing input: peripheral blood. The J gene is TRBJ2-2, the V gene TRBV19, with 7 positions matching TRBD1. CDR3 sequence reads: CASSIDRQGWNTGELFF. CDR3 DNA: TGTGCCAGTAGTATAGATCGACAGGGATGGAACACCGGGGAGCTGTTTTTT.